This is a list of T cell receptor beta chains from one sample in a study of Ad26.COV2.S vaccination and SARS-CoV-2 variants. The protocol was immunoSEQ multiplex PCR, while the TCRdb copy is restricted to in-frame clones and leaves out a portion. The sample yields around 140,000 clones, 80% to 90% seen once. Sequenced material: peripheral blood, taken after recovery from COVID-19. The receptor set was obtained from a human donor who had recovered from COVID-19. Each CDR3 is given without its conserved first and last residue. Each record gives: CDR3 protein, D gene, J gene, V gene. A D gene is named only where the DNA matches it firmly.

CDR3 protein: ASSTGNSLGETQY; D gene: .; J gene: TRBJ2-5; V gene: TRBV7-8
CDR3 protein: ASSFNRGAQPQH; D gene: TRBD1; J gene: TRBJ1-5; V gene: TRBV27
CDR3 protein: ASRGVTYNEQF; D gene: .; J gene: TRBJ2-1; V gene: TRBV25-1
CDR3 protein: ASSSIMDQYNEQF; D gene: .; J gene: TRBJ2-1; V gene: TRBV6-2/TRBV6-3
CDR3 protein: ASSYSSGAEAF; D gene: .; J gene: TRBJ1-1; V gene: TRBV6-6
CDR3 protein: ASGLDSLTGELF; D gene: .; J gene: TRBJ2-2; V gene: TRBV4-3
CDR3 protein: ASSAGEKLF; D gene: .; J gene: TRBJ1-4; V gene: TRBV9
CDR3 protein: ASSTGLAGGPYNEQF; D gene: TRBD2; J gene: TRBJ2-1; V gene: TRBV11-2
CDR3 protein: ASSRRQGAWEQY; D gene: TRBD1; J gene: TRBJ2-7; V gene: TRBV4-3
CDR3 protein: ASSLGQGSQETQY; D gene: TRBD1; J gene: TRBJ2-5; V gene: TRBV7-9
CDR3 protein: SASSFEGDGYT; D gene: .; J gene: TRBJ1-2; V gene: TRBV29-1
CDR3 protein: ASVRDGQGLRGYT; D gene: TRBD1; J gene: TRBJ1-2; V gene: TRBV2
CDR3 protein: ASSPPTGTGEQY; D gene: .; J gene: TRBJ2-7; V gene: TRBV18
CDR3 protein: ASTSFPGQNNNEQF; D gene: TRBD1; J gene: TRBJ2-1; V gene: TRBV28
CDR3 protein: ASSTDSRDSLAKNIQY; D gene: .; J gene: TRBJ2-4; V gene: TRBV7-2
CDR3 protein: ASSRNRQSGNTIY; D gene: .; J gene: TRBJ1-3; V gene: TRBV6-2/TRBV6-3
CDR3 protein: ASSYRGDVRETQY; D gene: .; J gene: TRBJ2-5; V gene: TRBV6-5
CDR3 protein: ASSLIPRDIQY; D gene: .; J gene: TRBJ2-4; V gene: TRBV7-9
CDR3 protein: ASRLANSPLH; D gene: .; J gene: TRBJ1-6; V gene: TRBV6-5
CDR3 protein: ASRQQGAKVGYT; D gene: TRBD1; J gene: TRBJ1-2; V gene: TRBV5-1
CDR3 protein: ASSLGMLGVYEQY; D gene: .; J gene: TRBJ2-7; V gene: TRBV19
CDR3 protein: ASSFLGGDSYNEQF; D gene: TRBD2; J gene: TRBJ2-1; V gene: TRBV7-9
CDR3 protein: ASSLGQANYGYT; D gene: .; J gene: TRBJ1-2; V gene: TRBV5-1
CDR3 protein: ASSHNPRDRVYNEQF; D gene: TRBD1; J gene: TRBJ2-1; V gene: TRBV4-1
CDR3 protein: SVQVRGAVGTGELF; D gene: TRBD2; J gene: TRBJ2-2; V gene: TRBV29-1
CDR3 protein: ASNSNDRDPEAF; D gene: TRBD1; J gene: TRBJ1-1; V gene: TRBV9
CDR3 protein: ASSIGQLSGGYT; D gene: .; J gene: TRBJ1-2; V gene: TRBV19
CDR3 protein: AWSRGVNGYT; D gene: .; J gene: TRBJ1-2; V gene: TRBV30
CDR3 protein: ATLSSGDEIGYT; D gene: .; J gene: TRBJ1-2; V gene: TRBV5-5
CDR3 protein: ASGGPPSYNEQF; D gene: .; J gene: TRBJ2-1; V gene: TRBV4-1
CDR3 protein: ASGPVGQGDYGPQH; D gene: TRBD1; J gene: TRBJ1-5; V gene: TRBV6-2/TRBV6-3
CDR3 protein: ANSRGYEQY; D gene: .; J gene: TRBJ2-7; V gene: TRBV6-5
CDR3 protein: ASSEGYSEQY; D gene: .; J gene: TRBJ2-7; V gene: TRBV10-2
CDR3 protein: ASNIQGYYGYT; D gene: .; J gene: TRBJ1-2; V gene: TRBV28
CDR3 protein: ASSQSYFNSPLH; D gene: .; J gene: TRBJ1-6; V gene: TRBV3-1/TRBV3-2